The clone carrying this T cell receptor beta chain was recorded many times. The record originates from a study of blood T cells in healthy people across ages. Germline-derived CDR1 and CDR2 are SGHAT and FQNNGV. Deletions cut 2 bases from V and 1 base from J, with 3 bases between. The CDR3 is 13 residues long. Aged roughly 6 to 90, donors were systemically healthy Caucasians from Russia. A J-beta primer mix and a sample-barcoded 5' primer were used in a second PCR of roughly 6 to 12 cycles. The study obtained at least 2.5 million CDR3-containing paired-end reads from every sample. TCRdb independently ran MiXCR on the 5' RACE reads; one entry per CDR3 protein. The data hold under 800,000 distinct CDR3 sequences, with around 21% observed a single time.

The genes are TRBV11-2 and TRBJ1-3; D gene unclear. The sequenced sample was blood. The receptor's source is a man in his sixties or seventies in good health. CDR3 sequence (DNA): TGTGCCAGCAGCTTATTATCTGGAAACACCATATATTTT. Residues: CASSLLSGNTIYF.